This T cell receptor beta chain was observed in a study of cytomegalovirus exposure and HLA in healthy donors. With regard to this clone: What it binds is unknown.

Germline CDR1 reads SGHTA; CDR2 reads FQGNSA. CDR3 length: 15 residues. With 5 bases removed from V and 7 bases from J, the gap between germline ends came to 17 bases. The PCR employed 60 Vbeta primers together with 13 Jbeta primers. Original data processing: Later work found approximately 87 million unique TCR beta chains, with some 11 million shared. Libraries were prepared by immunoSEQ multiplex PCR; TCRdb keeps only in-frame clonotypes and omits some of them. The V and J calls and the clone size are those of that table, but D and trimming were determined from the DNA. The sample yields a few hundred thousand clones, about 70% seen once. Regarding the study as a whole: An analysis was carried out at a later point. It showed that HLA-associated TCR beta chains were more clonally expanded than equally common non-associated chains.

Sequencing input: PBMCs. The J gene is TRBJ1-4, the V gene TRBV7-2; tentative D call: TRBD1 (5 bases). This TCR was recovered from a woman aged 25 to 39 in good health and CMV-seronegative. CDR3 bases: TGTGCCAGCAGCCCCCAAGGGGTAGGAACTGAAAAACTGTTTTTT. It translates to CASSPQGVGTEKLFF.